This T cell receptor (beta chain) stems from a study of PD-1 and CTLA-4 blockade in melanoma (dated by TCRdb to 2020 to 2023). Some background on the complete study: The study compared how PD-1 blockade and CTLA-4 blockade affected the melanoma-reactive CD8 T cell response in patients with melanoma.

Inclusive of the bounding cysteine and phenylalanine, the CDR3 is 13 residues long. Only the CDR3 DNA is retained, 39 bases long and in frame from the first base. The junction shows trimming of 0 bases on V and 6 bases on J, plus 9 bases between the germline ends. According to the germline V gene, CDR1 reads SGHDT and CDR2 reads YYEEEE. About this clone itself: No cognate antigen has been identified for it. Nothing much larger sits one base from this clone, and base qualities are not available.

To prepare the library, the immunoSEQ multiplex PCR assay was applied. TCRdb retrieved this table from immuneACCESS and kept in-frame rearrangements only. Not all clones are present; in checked studies, unresolved V genes account for under half, and no reason is known for the remainder. This sample is represented by tens of thousands of clones; 88% of them were singletons. The top ten hold 6% to 8% of the sample. The sample consisted of CD8+ T cells from peripheral blood, taken before anti-PD-1 treatment. The sequence came from a human donor with melanoma. The chain joins TRBV5-6 to TRBJ1-2; no D gene is confidently identified. The CDR3: CASSLGSGDGYTF. The sequenced DNA is TGTGCCAGCAGCTTGGGGAGTGGCGATGGCTACACCTTC.